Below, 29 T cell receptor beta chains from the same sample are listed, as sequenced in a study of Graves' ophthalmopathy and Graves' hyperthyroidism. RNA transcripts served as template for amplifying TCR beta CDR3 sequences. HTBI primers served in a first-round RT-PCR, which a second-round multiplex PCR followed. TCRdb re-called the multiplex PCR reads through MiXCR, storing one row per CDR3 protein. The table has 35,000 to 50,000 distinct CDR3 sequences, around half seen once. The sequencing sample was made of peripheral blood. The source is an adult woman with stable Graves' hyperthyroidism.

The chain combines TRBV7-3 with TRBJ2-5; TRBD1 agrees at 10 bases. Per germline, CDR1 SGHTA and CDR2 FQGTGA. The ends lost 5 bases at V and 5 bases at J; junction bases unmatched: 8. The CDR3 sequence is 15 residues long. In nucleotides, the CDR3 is TGTGCCAGCAGCCCAACCGGGACAGGGGAGGAGACCCAGTACTTC. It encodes CASSPTGTGEETQYF. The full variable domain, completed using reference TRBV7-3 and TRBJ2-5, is GAGVSQTPSNKVTEKGKYVELRCDPISGHTALYWYRQSLGQGPEFLIYFQGTGAADDSGLPNDRFFAVRPEGSVSTLKIQRTERGDSAVYLCASSPTGTGEETQYFGPGTRLLVL.

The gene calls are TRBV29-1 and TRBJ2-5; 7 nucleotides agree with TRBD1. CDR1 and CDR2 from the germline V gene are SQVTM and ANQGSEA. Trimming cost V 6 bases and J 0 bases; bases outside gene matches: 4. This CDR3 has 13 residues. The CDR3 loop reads CSVPGTDQETQYF. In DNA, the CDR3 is TGCAGCGTCCCCGGGACAGACCAAGAGACCCAGTACTTC. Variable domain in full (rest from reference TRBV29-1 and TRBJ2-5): SAVISQKPSRDICQRGTSLTIQCQVDSQVTMMFWYRQQPGQSLTLIATANQGSEATYESGFVIDKFPISRPNLTFSTLTVSNMSPEDSSIYLCSVPGTDQETQYFGPGTRLLVL.

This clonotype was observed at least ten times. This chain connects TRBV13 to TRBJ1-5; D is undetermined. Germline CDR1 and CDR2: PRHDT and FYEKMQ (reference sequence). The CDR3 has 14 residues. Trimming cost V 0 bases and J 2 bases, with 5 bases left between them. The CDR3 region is CASSLGPGNQPQHF. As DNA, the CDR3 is TGTGCCAGCAGCTTAGGCCCTGGCAATCAGCCCCAGCATTTT.

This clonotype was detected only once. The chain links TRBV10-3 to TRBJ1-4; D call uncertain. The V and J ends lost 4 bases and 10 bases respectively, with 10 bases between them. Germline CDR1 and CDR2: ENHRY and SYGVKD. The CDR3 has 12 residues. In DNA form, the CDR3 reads TGTGCCATCAGTGCATTCAACGGAAAACTGTTTTTT. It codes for CAISAFNGKLFF.

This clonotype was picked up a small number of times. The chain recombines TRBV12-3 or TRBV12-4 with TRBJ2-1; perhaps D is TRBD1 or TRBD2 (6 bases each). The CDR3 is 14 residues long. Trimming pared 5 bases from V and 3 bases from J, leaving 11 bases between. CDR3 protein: CASSPGDIYNEQFF. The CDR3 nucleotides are TGTGCCAGCAGTCCGGGGGACATCTACAATGAGCAGTTCTTC.

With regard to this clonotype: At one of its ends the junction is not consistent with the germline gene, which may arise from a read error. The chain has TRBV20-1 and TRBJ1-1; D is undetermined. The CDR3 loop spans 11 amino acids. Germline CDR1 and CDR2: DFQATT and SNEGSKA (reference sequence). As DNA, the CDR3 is TGCAGTGCTTTGGGCTTCACTCAAGCCTTCTTT. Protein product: CSALGFTQAFF.

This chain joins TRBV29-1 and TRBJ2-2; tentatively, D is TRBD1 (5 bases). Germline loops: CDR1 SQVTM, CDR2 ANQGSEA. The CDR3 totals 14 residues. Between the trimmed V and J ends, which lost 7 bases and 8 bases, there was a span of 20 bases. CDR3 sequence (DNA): TGCAGCGCCCCAACCGGCCCATGGACAGGGGAGCTGTTTTTT. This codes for CSAPTGPWTGELFF.

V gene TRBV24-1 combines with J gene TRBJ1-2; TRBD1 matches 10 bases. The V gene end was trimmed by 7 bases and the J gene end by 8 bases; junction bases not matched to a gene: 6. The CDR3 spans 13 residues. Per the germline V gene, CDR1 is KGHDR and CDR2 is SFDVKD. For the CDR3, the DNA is TGTGCCACCAGCACCGGGACAGGGGCCGGCTACACCTTC. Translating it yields CATSTGTGAGYTF.

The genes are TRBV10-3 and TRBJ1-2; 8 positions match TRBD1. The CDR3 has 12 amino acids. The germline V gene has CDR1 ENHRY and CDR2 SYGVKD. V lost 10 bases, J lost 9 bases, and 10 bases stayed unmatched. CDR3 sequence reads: CATGDRRLSYTF. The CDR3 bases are TGTGCCACCGGGGACAGGCGACTAAGCTACACCTTC.

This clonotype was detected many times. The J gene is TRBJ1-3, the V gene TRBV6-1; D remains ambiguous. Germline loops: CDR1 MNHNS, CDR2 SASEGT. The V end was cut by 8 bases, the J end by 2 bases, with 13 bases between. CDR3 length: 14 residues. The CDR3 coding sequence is TGTGCCAGCCACGCCAGACCCACTGGAAACACCATATATTTT. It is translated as CASHARPTGNTIYF.

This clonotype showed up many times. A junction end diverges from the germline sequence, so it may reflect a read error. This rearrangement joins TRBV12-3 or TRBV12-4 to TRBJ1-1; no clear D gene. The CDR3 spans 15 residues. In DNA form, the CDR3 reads TGTGCCAACAGTTTACATTTAGGGATCGGCACTGAAGCTTTCTTT. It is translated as CANSLHLGIGTEAFF.

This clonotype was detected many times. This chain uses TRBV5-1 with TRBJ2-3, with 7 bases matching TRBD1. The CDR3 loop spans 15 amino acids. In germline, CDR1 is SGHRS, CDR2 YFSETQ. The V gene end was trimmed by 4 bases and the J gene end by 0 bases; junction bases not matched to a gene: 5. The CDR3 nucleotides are TGCGCCAGCAGCGTAGGACAGGCTAGCACAGATACGCAGTATTTT. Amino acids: CASSVGQASTDTQYF.

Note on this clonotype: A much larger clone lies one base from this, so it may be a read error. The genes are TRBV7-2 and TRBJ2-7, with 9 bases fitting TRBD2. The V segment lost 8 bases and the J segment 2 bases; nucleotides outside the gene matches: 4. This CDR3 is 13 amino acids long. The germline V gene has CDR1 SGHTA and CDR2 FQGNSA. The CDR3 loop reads CASGKREAYEQYF. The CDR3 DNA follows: TGTGCCAGCGGCAAGCGGGAGGCCTACGAGCAGTACTTC.

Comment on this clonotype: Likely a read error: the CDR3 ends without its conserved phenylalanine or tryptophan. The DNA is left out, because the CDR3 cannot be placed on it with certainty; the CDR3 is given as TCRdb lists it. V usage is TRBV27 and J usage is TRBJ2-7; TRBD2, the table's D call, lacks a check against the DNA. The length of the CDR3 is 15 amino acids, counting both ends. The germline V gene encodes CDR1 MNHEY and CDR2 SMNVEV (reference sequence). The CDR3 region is CASSPQMGLASERYL.

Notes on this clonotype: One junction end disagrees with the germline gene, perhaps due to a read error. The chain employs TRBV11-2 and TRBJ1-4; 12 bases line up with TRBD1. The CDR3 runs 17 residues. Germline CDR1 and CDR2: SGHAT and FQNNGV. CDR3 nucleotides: TGTGTCAGCAGCTTAGACCTCATCGGGACAGGGGGCGAAAAACTGTTTTTT. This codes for CVSSLDLIGTGGEKLFF.

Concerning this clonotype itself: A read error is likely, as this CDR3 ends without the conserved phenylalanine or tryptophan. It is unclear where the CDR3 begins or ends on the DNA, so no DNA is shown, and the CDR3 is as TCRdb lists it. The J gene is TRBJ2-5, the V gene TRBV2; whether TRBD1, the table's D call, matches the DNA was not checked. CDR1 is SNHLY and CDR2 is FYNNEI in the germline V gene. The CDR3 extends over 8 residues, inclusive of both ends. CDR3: CASSGRGQ.

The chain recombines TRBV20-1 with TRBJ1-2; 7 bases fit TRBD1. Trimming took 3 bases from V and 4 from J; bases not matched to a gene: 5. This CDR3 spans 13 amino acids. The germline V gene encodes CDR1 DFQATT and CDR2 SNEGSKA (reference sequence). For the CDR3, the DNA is TGCAGTGCTAGCCCGGGACAGTCCTATGGCTACACCTTC. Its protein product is CSASPGQSYGYTF.

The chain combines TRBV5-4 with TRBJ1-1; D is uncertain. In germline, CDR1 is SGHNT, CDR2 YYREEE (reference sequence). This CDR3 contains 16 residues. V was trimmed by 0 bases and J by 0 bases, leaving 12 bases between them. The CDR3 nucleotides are TGTGCCAGCAGCTTGGCCCCAGGACTACTGAACACTGAAGCTTTCTTT. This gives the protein CASSLAPGLLNTEAFF.

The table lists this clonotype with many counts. The CDR3 DNA sequence: TGCAGCGTTGCTGGGGAAATCGACTATGGCTACACCTTC. Its translation is CSVAGEIDYGYTF. This chain connects TRBV29-1 to TRBJ1-2; D is unclear. V lost 4 bases to trimming and J lost 3 bases, with 12 bases between them. The V gene's germline CDR1 is SQVTM and CDR2 ANQGSEA. The CDR3 sequence is 13 residues long.

The chain's CDR3 is CAIRPGQGGYTF. CDR3 nucleotides: TGTGCCATCAGGCCGGGACAGGGTGGCTACACCTTC. This rearrangement joins TRBV10-3 to TRBJ1-2; TRBD1 matches at 9 bases. The CDR3 loop spans 12 amino acids. Germline values: CDR1 ENHRY, CDR2 SYGVKD. V shed 6 bases and J 7 bases; nucleotides not matched to a gene: 3.

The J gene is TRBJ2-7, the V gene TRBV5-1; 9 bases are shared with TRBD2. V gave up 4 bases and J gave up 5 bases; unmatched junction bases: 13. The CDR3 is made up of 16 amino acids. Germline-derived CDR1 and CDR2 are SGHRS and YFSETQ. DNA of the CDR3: TGCGCCAGCAGCGGAATCGGGACTAGCAGGGTCCACGAGCAGTACTTC. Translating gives CASSGIGTSRVHEQYF.

CDR3 protein: CASSLEGTGDQPQHF. DNA for the CDR3: TGCGCCAGCAGCTTGGAGGGGACAGGGGATCAGCCCCAGCATTTT. The rearrangement joins TRBV5-1 to TRBJ1-5; 10 nucleotides agree with TRBD1. Germline V gene lookup returns CDR1 SGHRS and CDR2 YFSETQ. V shed 0 bases and J 5 bases; nucleotides not matched to a gene: 2. The CDR3 runs 15 residues.

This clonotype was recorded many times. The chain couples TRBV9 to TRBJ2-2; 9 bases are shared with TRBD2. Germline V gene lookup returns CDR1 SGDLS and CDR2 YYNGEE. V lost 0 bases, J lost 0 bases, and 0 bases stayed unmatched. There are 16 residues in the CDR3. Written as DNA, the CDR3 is TGTGCCAGCAGCGTAGGCGGGAGGGCGAACACCGGGGAGCTGTTTTTT. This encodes CASSVGGRANTGELFF.

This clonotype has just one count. The CDR3 region is CASSVGAAGYTF. CDR3 nucleotides: TGTGCCAGCAGCGTAGGCGCGGCAGGCTACACCTTC. This chain uses TRBV9 with TRBJ1-2; D unresolved. Deletions cut 0 bases from V and 8 bases from J, with 8 bases between. Germline lookup yields CDR1 SGDLS and CDR2 YYNGEE. CDR3 length: 12 amino acids.

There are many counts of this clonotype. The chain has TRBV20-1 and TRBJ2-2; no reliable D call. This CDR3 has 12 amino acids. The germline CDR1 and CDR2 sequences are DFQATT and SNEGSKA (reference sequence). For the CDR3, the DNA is TGCAGCACAGAGACGAACACCGGGGAGCTGTTTTTT. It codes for CSTETNTGELFF.

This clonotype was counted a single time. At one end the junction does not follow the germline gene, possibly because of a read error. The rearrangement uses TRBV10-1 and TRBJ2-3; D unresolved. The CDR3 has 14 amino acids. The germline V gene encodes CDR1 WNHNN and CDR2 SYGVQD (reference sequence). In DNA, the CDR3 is TGCGCCTGCAGTAAGCTGAGAGGCACAGATACGCAGTATTTT. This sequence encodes CACSKLRGTDTQYF.

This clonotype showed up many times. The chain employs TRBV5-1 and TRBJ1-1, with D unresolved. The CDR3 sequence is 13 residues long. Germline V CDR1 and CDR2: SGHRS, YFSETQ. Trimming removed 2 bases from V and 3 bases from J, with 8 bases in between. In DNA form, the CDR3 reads TGCGCCAGCAGCTTAGGGTCGTACACTGAAGCTTTCTTT. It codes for CASSLGSYTEAFF.

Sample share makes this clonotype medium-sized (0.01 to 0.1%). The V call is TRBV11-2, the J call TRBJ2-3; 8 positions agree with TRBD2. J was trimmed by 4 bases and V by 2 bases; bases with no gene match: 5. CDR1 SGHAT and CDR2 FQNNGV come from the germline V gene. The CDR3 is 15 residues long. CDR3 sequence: CASSLYGRAADTQYF. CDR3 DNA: TGTGCCAGCAGCTTATACGGGAGGGCCGCAGATACGCAGTATTTT.

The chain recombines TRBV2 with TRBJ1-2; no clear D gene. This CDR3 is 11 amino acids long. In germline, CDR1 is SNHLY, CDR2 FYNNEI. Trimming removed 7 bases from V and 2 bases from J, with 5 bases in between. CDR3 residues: CASNANYGYTF. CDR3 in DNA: TGTGCCAGCAACGCCAACTATGGCTACACCTTC.